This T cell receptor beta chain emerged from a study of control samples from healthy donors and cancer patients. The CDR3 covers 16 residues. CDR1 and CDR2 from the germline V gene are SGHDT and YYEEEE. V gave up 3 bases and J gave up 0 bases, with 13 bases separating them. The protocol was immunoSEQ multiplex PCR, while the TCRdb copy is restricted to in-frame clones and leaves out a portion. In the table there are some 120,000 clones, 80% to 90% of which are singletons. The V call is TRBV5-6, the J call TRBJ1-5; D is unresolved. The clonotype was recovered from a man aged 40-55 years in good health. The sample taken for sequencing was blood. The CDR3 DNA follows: TGTGCCAGCAGCTCGGTAACAGACTATAGCAATCAGCCCCAGCATTTT. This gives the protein CASSSVTDYSNQPQHF.